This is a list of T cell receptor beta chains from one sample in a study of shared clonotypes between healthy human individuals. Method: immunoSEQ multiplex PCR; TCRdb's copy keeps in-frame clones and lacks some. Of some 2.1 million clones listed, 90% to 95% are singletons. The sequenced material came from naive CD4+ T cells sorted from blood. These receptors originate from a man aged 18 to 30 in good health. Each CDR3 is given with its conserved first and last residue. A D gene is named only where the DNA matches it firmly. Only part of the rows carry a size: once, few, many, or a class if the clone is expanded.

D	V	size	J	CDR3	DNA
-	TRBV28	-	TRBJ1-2	CASSLIAGGYTF	TGTGCCAGCAGTCTAATCGCGGGTGGCTACACCTTC
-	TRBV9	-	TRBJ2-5	CASSVQGSKETQYF	TGTGCCAGCAGCGTACAGGGGAGTAAGGAGACCCAGTACTTC
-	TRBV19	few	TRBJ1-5	CASSMGSNQPQHF	TGTGCCAGTAGTATGGGGAGCAATCAGCCCCAGCATTTT
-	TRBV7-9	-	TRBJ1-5	CASSFSESNQPQHF	TGTGCCAGCAGCTTCAGCGAGAGCAATCAGCCCCAGCATTTT
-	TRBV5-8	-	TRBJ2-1	CASSLGSGYRSYNEQFF	TGTGCCAGCAGCTTGGGATCGGGATACCGCTCCTACAATGAGCAGTTCTTC
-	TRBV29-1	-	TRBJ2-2	CSVRTVRDTGELFF	TGCAGCGTCCGGACTGTGAGGGACACCGGGGAGCTGTTTTTT
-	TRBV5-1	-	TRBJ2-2	CASSHPGRSNTGELFF	TGCGCCAGCAGCCACCCGGGGAGGTCGAACACCGGGGAGCTGTTTTTT
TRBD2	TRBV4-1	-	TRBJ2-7	CASSQPTSGRYEQYF	TGCGCCAGCAGCCAACCTACTAGCGGGAGATACGAGCAGTACTTC
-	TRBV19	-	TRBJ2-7	CASSSDLGGSYEQYF	TGTGCCAGTAGTTCAGACCTAGGGGGCTCCTACGAGCAGTACTTC
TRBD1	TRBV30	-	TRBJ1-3	CAWGDRGLSGNTIYF	TGTGCCTGGGGTGACAGGGGGCTTTCTGGAAACACCATATATTTT
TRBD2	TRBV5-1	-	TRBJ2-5	CASSLARTSDGETQYF	TGCGCCAGCAGCTTGGCACGGACTAGCGACGGAGAGACCCAGTACTTC
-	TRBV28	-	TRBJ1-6	CASSFRRSNSPLHF	TGTGCCAGCAGTTTCCGGAGGAGCAATTCACCCCTCCACTTT
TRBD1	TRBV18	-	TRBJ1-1	CASSDLGQAGTEAFF	TGTGCCAGCTCCGACCTAGGACAGGCGGGCACTGAAGCTTTCTTT
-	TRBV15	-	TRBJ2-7	CATSSPAVSYEQYF	TGTGCCACCAGCAGCCCAGCGGTTTCCTACGAGCAGTACTTC
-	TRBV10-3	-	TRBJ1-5	CAISESRAQPQHF	TGTGCCATCAGTGAGTCACGGGCTCAGCCCCAGCATTTT
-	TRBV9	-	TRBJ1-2	CASSVASSPNYGYTF	TGTGCCAGCAGCGTAGCTAGTTCCCCTAACTATGGCTACACCTTC
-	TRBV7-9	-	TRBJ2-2	CASSWRTGELFF	TGTGCCAGCAGCTGGCGGACCGGGGAGCTGTTTTTT
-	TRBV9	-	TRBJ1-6	CASSVGFWDRDSPLHF	TGTGCCAGCAGCGTAGGATTCTGGGATAGAGATTCACCCCTCCACTTT
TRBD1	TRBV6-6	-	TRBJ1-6	CASRGQGSSPLHF	TGTGCCAGCAGGGGACAGGGCAGTTCACCCCTCCACTTT
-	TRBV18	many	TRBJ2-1	CASSPTGSSSYNEQFF	TGTGCCAGCTCACCTACGGGTTCGAGCTCCTACAATGAGCAGTTCTTC
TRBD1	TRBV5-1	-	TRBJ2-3	CASSPGQGLGTQYF	TGCGCCAGCAGCCCAGGACAGGGTTTAGGTACGCAGTATTTT
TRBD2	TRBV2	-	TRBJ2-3	CASSVAGGNTDTQYF	TGTGCCAGCAGTGTAGCGGGAGGGAACACAGATACGCAGTATTTT
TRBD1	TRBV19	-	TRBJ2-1	CASSFTGGPYNEQFF	TGTGCCAGTAGTTTCACAGGGGGCCCCTACAATGAGCAGTTCTTC
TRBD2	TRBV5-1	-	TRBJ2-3	CASSLPSGYTDTQYF	TGCGCCAGCAGCTTGCCTAGCGGCTACACAGATACGCAGTATTTT
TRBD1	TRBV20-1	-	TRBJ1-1	CSAPGGTEAFF	TGCAGTGCTCCAGGGGGGACGGAGGCTTTCTTT
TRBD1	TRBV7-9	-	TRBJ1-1	CASSLDPGQGRARAFF	TGTGCCAGCAGCTTAGACCCGGGACAGGGTAGGGCTAGAGCTTTCTTT
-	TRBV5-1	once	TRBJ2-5	CASSLGGPGETQYF	TGCGCCAGCAGCTTAGGGGGGCCGGGGGAGACCCAGTACTTC
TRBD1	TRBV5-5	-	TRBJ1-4	CASSLGQGPLFANEKLFF	TGTGCCAGCTCCCTGGGACAGGGTCCCCTATTCGCTAATGAAAAACTGTTTTTT
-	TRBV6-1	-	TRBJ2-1	CASSELAHNEQFF	TGTGCCAGCAGTGAACTAGCCCACAATGAGCAGTTCTTC
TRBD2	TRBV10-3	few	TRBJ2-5	CAISERIPGLAVETQYF	TGTGCCATCAGTGAGAGAATACCGGGACTAGCGGTAGAGACCCAGTACTTC
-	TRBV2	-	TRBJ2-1	CASSDSPSYNEQFF	TGTGCCAGCAGTGACTCCCCATCCTACAATGAGCAGTTCTTC
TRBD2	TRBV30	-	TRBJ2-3	CAWSGGGRSADTQYF	TGTGCCTGGAGTGGAGGCGGGAGGTCCGCAGATACGCAGTATTTT
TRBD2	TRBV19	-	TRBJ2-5	CASSLGTSGQTQYF	TGTGCCAGTAGTCTCGGGACTAGCGGCCAGACCCAGTACTTC
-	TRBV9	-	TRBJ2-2	CASSVDGNTGELFF	TGTGCCAGCAGCGTAGATGGAAACACCGGGGAGCTGTTTTTT
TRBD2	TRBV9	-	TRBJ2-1	CASSVDGLAVSYNEQFF	TGTGCCAGCAGCGTAGATGGCCTAGCGGTTTCCTACAATGAGCAGTTCTTC
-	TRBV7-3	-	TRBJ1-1	CASSQAGVHEAFF	TGTGCCAGCAGCCAAGCGGGGGTTCATGAAGCTTTCTTT
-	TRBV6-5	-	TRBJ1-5	CASSYSIGANQPQHF	TGTGCCAGCAGTTACTCGATAGGGGCCAATCAGCCCCAGCATTTT